A selection of T cell receptor beta chains follows, all from one sample in a study of blood T cell repertoires in COVID-19. TCRdb's copy holds only in-frame clones and misses some; the assay was immunoSEQ multiplex PCR. The table includes 140,000 to 150,000 clones, 86% detected once. Sequencing input: PBMCs or T cells enriched from blood (not recorded which). All receptors come from a man aged 50-60 years who had recovered from COVID-19. CDR3s include the opening cysteine and the closing phenylalanine or tryptophan. D genes are given only for firm matches. Some rows mark clone size as missing; the rest say once, few, many or name a class of expanded clone.

d_gene: -
abundance: -
v_gene: TRBV3-1/TRBV3-2
j_gene: TRBJ1-1
CDR3nt: TGTGCCAGCAGCTTTCGGGACACGGAATCTGAAGCTTTCTTT
CDR3aa: CASSFRDTESEAFF

d_gene: TRBD1
abundance: -
v_gene: TRBV5-1
j_gene: TRBJ1-1
CDR3nt: TGCGCCAGCAGCCGTCGGGAAAGGACAGGGGGTATGAGAGGCACTGAAGCTTTCTTT
CDR3aa: CASSRRERTGGMRGTEAFF

d_gene: TRBD2
abundance: -
v_gene: TRBV2
j_gene: TRBJ2-3
CDR3nt: TGTGCCAGCGTCCCAGGGCGGGAGGCAGATACGCAGTATTTT
CDR3aa: CASVPGREADTQYF

d_gene: -
abundance: -
v_gene: TRBV5-6
j_gene: TRBJ1-2
CDR3nt: TGTGCCAGCAGCTTTCCGGGTGGCTACACCTTC
CDR3aa: CASSFPGGYTF

d_gene: -
abundance: -
v_gene: TRBV28
j_gene: TRBJ1-2
CDR3nt: TGTGCCAGCAGTTCAGAACAGCCCGCCTATGGCTACACCTTC
CDR3aa: CASSSEQPAYGYTF

d_gene: TRBD1
abundance: -
v_gene: TRBV2
j_gene: TRBJ1-1
CDR3nt: TGTGCCAGCTCGGGACAGGTCATCACTGAAGCTTTCTTT
CDR3aa: CASSGQVITEAFF

d_gene: -
abundance: -
v_gene: TRBV9
j_gene: TRBJ1-2
CDR3nt: TGTGCCAGCAGCTTGAGACAGCAGTCGGGCTATGGCTACACCTTC
CDR3aa: CASSLRQQSGYGYTF

d_gene: -
abundance: -
v_gene: TRBV6-1
j_gene: TRBJ2-3
CDR3nt: TGTGCCAGCAGTGAAGCGCTTTCAGGGCGCGATACGCAGTATTTT
CDR3aa: CASSEALSGRDTQYF

d_gene: TRBD2
abundance: -
v_gene: TRBV6-4
j_gene: TRBJ2-1
CDR3nt: TGTGCCAGCAGCCTATTCGGGACTAGCGGGGCCTACAATGAGCAGTTCTTC
CDR3aa: CASSLFGTSGAYNEQFF

d_gene: -
abundance: -
v_gene: TRBV6-2/TRBV6-3
j_gene: TRBJ2-2
CDR3nt: TGTGCCAGCAGTTACGGGCAGAGCTGGGTCACCGGGGAGCTGTTTTTT
CDR3aa: CASSYGQSWVTGELFF

d_gene: -
abundance: -
v_gene: TRBV14
j_gene: TRBJ2-7
CDR3nt: TGTGCCAGCAGCCAAGGCGGGAAGGGCTCCTACGAGCAGTACTTC
CDR3aa: CASSQGGKGSYEQYF

d_gene: TRBD1
abundance: -
v_gene: TRBV24-1
j_gene: TRBJ1-1
CDR3nt: TGTGCCACCAGTGATTTCAAGGCAGGGGGCCACACTGAAGCTTTCTTT
CDR3aa: CATSDFKAGGHTEAFF

d_gene: TRBD2
abundance: once
v_gene: TRBV7-8
j_gene: TRBJ2-3
CDR3nt: TGTGCCAGCAGCTTAGCGCAGGGCGGGAGGGGGACAGATACGCAGTATTTT
CDR3aa: CASSLAQGGRGTDTQYF

d_gene: -
abundance: once
v_gene: TRBV5-1
j_gene: TRBJ1-6
CDR3nt: TGCGCCAGCAGCCCACGCCAGGGGCCGAATTCACCCCTCCACTTT
CDR3aa: CASSPRQGPNSPLHF

d_gene: -
abundance: -
v_gene: TRBV10-3
j_gene: TRBJ2-1
CDR3nt: TGTGCCATCAGTGACTCCCCGCGGCAGTTCTTC
CDR3aa: CAISDSPRQFF

d_gene: TRBD2
abundance: -
v_gene: TRBV27
j_gene: TRBJ2-1
CDR3nt: TGTGCCAGCAGTCGACTAGCGGGGGGTTTCGATGAGCAGTTCTTC
CDR3aa: CASSRLAGGFDEQFF